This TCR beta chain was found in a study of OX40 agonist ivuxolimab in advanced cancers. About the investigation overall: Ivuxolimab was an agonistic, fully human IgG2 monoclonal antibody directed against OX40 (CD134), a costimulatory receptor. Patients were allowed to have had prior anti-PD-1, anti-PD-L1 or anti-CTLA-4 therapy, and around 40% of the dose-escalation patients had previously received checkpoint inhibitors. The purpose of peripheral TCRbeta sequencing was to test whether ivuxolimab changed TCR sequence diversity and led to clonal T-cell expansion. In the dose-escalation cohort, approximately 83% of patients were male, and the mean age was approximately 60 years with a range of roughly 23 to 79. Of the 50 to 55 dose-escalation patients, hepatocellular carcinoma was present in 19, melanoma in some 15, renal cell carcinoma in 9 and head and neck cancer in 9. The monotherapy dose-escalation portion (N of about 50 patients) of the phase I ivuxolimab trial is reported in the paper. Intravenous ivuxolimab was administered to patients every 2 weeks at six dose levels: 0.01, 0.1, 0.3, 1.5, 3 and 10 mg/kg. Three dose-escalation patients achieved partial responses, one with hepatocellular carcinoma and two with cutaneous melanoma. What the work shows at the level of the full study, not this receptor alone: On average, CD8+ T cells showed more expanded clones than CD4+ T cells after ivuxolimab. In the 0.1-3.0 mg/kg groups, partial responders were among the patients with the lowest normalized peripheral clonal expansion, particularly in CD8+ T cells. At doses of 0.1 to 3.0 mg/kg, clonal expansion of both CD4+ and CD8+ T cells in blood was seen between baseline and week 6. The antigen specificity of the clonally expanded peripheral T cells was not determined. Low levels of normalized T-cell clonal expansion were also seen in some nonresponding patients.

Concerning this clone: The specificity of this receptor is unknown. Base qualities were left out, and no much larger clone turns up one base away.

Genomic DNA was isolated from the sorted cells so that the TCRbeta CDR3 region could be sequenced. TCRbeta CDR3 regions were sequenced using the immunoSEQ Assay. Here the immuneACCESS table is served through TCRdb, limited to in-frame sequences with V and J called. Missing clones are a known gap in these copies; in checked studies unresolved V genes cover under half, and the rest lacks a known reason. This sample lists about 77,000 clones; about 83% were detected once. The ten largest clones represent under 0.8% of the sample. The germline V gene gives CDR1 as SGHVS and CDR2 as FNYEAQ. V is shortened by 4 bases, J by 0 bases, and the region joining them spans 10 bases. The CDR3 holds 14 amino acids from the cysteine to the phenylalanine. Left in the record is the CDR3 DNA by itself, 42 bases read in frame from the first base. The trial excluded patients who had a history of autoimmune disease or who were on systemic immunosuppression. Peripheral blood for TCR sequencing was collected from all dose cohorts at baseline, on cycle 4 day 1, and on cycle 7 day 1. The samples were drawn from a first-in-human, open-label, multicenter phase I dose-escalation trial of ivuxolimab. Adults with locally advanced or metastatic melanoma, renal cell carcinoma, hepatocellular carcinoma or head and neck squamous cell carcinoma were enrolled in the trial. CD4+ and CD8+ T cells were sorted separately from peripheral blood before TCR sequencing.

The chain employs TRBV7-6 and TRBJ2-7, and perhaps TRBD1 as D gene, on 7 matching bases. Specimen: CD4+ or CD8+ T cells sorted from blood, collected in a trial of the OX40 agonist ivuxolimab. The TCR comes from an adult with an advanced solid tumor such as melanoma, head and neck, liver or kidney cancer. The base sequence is TGTGCCAGCAGCTCAGGGGGGATCTCCTACGAGCAGTACTTC. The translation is CASSSGGISYEQYF.